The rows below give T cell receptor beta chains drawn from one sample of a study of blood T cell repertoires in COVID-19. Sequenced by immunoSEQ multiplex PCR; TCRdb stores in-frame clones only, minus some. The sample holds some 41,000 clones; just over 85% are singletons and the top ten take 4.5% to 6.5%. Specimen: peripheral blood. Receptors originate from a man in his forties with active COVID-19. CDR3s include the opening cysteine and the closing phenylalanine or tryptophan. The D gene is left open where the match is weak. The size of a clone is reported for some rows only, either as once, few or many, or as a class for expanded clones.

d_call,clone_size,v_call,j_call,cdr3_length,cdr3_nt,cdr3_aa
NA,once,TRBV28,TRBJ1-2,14,TGTGCCAGCAGCCCGGGACACCTGAACTATGGCTACACCTTC,CASSPGHLNYGYTF
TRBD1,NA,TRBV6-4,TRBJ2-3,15,TGTGCCAGTTCGCCGGGACAGGGAAGCACAGATACGCAGTATTTT,CASSPGQGSTDTQYF
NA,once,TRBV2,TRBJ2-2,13,TGTGCCGGGGGGACGGTGAACACCGGGGAGCTGTTTTTT,CAGGTVNTGELFF
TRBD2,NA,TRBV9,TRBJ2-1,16,TGTGCCAGCAGCGTAGGGGGACTAGCGGGAGTTCGTGAGCAGTTCTTC,CASSVGGLAGVREQFF
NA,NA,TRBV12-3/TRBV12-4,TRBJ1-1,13,TGTGCCAGCAGCCCCACTTTGAACACTGAAGCTTTCTTT,CASSPTLNTEAFF
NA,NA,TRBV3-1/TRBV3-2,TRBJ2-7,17,TGTGCCAGCAGCCGAAAACTGATGGCGGAGAGGGCCTACGAGCAGTACTTC,CASSRKLMAERAYEQYF
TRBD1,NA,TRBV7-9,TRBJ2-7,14,TGTGCCAGCAGCCAATGGGACAGGGACTACGAGCAGTACTTC,CASSQWDRDYEQYF
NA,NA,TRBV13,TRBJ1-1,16,TGTGCCAGCAGCTTCGACGGGTGGGGACTAAACACTGAAGCTTTCTTT,CASSFDGWGLNTEAFF
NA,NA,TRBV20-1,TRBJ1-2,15,TGCAGTGCTAGTCGCACGGGGGAGGGGATCTATGGCTACACCTTC,CSASRTGEGIYGYTF
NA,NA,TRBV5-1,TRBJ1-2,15,TGCGCCAGCAGCTTGTCGCCAGAACCCAATTATGGCTACACCTTC,CASSLSPEPNYGYTF
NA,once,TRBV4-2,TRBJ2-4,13,TGTGCCAGCAGCCAGGAATCTAGCGACATTCAGTACTTC,CASSQESSDIQYF
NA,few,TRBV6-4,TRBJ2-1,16,TGTGCCAGCAGTGACTCAGTGAGTAGCGGATACAATGAGCAGTTCTTC,CASSDSVSSGYNEQFF
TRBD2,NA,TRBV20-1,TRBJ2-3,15,TGCAGTGCTAGTAACCCTAGCGGGAAGACAGATACGCAGTATTTT,CSASNPSGKTDTQYF
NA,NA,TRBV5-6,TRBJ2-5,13,TGTGCCAGCAGCAGTACAGGGCCAGAGACCCAGTACTTC,CASSSTGPETQYF
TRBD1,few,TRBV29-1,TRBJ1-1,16,TGCAGCGTTCGCAAGGGACAGGGAGTGGGGAACACTGAAGCTTTCTTT,CSVRKGQGVGNTEAFF
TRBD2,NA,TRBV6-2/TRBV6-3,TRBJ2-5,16,TGTGCCAGCAGTCTGGGACTAGCGGGAGGTAAAGAGACCCAGTACTTC,CASSLGLAGGKETQYF
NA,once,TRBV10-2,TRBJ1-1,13,TGCGCCAGCAGGGGGGGGATGAACACTGAAGCTTTCTTT,CASRGGMNTEAFF
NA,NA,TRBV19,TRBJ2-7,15,TGTGCCAGTAGCAGGGCGGGACGCCCTGTCTCCGAGCAGTACTTC,CASSRAGRPVSEQYF
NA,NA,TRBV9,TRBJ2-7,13,TGTGCCAGCAGCGACTCCAGGGACTACGAGCAGTACTTC,CASSDSRDYEQYF
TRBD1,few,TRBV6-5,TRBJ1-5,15,TGTGCCAGCAGCTCAGGGACAGGGGGCAATCAGCCCCAGCATTTT,CASSSGTGGNQPQHF
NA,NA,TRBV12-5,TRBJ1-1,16,TGTGCTAGTGGTTTGGACGTGGGGCAGGGGAACACTGAAGCTTTCTTT,CASGLDVGQGNTEAFF
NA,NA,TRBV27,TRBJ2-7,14,TGTGCCAGCAGTTTGGGGCCGACCCTGTACGAGCAGTACTTC,CASSLGPTLYEQYF
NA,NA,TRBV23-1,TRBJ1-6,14,TGCGCCAGCAGTCTTCTGCGGGAGTATTCACCCCTCCACTTT,CASSLLREYSPLHF
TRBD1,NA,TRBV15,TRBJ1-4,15,TGTGCCACCAGCAGAAAGACAGGGGGGAATGAAAAACTGTTTTTT,CATSRKTGGNEKLFF
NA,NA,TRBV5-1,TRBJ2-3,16,TGCGCCAGCAGCTTTGATATAGCGAAGAACACAGATACGCAGTATTTT,CASSFDIAKNTDTQYF
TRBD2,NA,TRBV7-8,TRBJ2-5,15,TGTGCCAGCAGCTTTAGACTAGCGGGGCAAGAGACCCAGTACTTC,CASSFRLAGQETQYF
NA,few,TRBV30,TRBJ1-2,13,TGTGCCTGGAGTACCCCAGCTAACTATGGCTACACCTTC,CAWSTPANYGYTF
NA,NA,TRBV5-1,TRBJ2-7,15,TGCGCCAGCAGCTTGGTCGGGGGATCCCCTAGGGAGCAGTACTTC,CASSLVGGSPREQYF
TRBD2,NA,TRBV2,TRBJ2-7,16,TGTGCCAGCGATTCTAGCGGGAGCGCGCGCACCTACGAGCAGTACTTC,CASDSSGSARTYEQYF
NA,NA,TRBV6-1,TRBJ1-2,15,TGTGCCAGCAGTGAAGCGCCGGGTGGAAAGAGCGGCTACACCTTC,CASSEAPGGKSGYTF
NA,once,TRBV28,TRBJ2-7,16,TGTGCCAGCATCCATTTAACGTGGACAGGGAGGGACGAGCAGTACTTC,CASIHLTWTGRDEQYF
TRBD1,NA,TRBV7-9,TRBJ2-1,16,TGTGCCAGCATTGATACAGGGGGCGCGGGGTACAATGAGCAGTTCTTC,CASIDTGGAGYNEQFF
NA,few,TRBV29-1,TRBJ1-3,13,TGCAGCGTTGAAACGGGTACTGGAAACACCATATATTTT,CSVETGTGNTIYF
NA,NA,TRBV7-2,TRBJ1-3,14,TGTGCCAGCAGCCCCGGAGTATACGGAAACACCATATATTTT,CASSPGVYGNTIYF
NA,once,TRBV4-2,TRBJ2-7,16,TGTGCCAGCAGCCAAGATACGGCTAGCGCCCTTTACGAGCAGTACTTC,CASSQDTASALYEQYF
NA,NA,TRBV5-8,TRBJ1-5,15,TGTGCCAGCAGCCCCCAAACAGGGTACAGTCAGCCCCAGCATTTT,CASSPQTGYSQPQHF
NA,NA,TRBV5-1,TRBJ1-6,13,TGCGCCAGCAGCCGGGATGGAAATTCACCCCTCCACTTT,CASSRDGNSPLHF
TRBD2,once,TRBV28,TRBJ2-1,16,TGTGCCAGCAGTGGAATAGCGGGAGGCAGGTACAATGAGCAGTTCTTC,CASSGIAGGRYNEQFF
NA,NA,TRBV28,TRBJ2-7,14,TGTGCCAGCAGTTTATTCAGGTCTTTGAACGAGCAGTACTTC,CASSLFRSLNEQYF
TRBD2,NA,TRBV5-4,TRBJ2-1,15,TGTGCCAGCAGCACAAGCGGGAGGGCCCCAAATGAGCAGTTCTTC,CASSTSGRAPNEQFF
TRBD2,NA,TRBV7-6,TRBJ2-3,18,TGTGCCAGCAGCTTAGAACGGCCGAGAGCGGGAGGTCCAGATACGCAGTATTTT,CASSLERPRAGGPDTQYF
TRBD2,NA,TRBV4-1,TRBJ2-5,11,TGCGCCAGCACCGCGGGGGGGACCCAGTACTTC,CASTAGGTQYF
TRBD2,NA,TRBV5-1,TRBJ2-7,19,TGCGCCAGCAGCTTGGCACTAGCGGGAGGGAATAAGGCCTCCTACGAGCAGTACTTC,CASSLALAGGNKASYEQYF
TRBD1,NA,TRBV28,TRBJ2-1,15,TGTGCCAGCAGCCGGGACAGGGTTTCCTACAATGAGCAGTTCTTC,CASSRDRVSYNEQFF
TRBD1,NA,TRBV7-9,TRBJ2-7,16,TGTGCCAGCAGCTCCGTCGGGACAGGGGTCACCTACGAGCAGTACTTC,CASSSVGTGVTYEQYF
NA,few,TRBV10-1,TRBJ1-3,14,TGCGCCAGCAGTGAGGGGAGCTCTGGAAACACCATATATTTT,CASSEGSSGNTIYF
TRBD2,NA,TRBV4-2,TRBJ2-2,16,TGTGCCAGCAGCATTAGCGGGAGAGAGGACACCGGGGAGCTGTTTTTT,CASSISGREDTGELFF
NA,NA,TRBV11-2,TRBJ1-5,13,TGTGCCAGCAGCCCCGGGTCGGATCAGCCCCAGCATTTT,CASSPGSDQPQHF
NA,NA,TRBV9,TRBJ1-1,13,TGTGCCAGCAGCGCTTACATGAACACTGAAGCTTTCTTT,CASSAYMNTEAFF
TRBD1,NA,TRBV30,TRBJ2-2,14,TGTGCCTGGAGTGGGACAGGGGGCACCGGGGAGCTGTTTTTT,CAWSGTGGTGELFF
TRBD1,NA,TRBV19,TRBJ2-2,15,TGTGCCAGTAGAACCGGACAGGGGAACACCGGGGAGCTGTTTTTT,CASRTGQGNTGELFF
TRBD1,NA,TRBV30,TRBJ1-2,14,TGTGCCTGGATCGGGACAGGGGAGTTGTATGGCTACACCTTC,CAWIGTGELYGYTF
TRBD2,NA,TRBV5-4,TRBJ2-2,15,TGTGCCAGCAGCCCCGGGGGGGATATTTCCGGGGAGCTGTTTTTT,CASSPGGDISGELFF